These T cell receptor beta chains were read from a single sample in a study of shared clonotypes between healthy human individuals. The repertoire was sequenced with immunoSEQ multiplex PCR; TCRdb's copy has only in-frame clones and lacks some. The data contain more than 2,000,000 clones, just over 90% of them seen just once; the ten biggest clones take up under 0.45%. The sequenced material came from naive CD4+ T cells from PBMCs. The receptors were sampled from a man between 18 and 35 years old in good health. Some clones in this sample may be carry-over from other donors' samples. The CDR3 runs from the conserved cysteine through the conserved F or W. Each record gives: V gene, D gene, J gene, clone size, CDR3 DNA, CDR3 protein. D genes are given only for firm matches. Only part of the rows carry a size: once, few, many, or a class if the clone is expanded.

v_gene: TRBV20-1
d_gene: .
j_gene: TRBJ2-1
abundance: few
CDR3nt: TGCAGTGCTCAATACAATGAGCAGTTCTTC
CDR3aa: CSAQYNEQFF

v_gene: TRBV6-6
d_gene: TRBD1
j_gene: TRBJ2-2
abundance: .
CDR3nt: TGTGCCAGCTCCCGGGGACAGCTTTTGAACACCGGGGAGCTGTTTTTT
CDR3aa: CASSRGQLLNTGELFF

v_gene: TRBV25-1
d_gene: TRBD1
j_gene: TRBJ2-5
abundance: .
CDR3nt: TGTGCCAGCGAATCAGGACAGGGGTTCCGGGAGACCCAGTACTTC
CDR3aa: CASESGQGFRETQYF

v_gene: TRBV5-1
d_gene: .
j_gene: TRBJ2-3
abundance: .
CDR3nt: TGCGCCAGCAGTCCACCCGGGGGCACAGATACGCAGTATTTT
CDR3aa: CASSPPGGTDTQYF

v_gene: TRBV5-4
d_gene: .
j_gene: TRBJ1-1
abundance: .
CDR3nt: TGTGCCAGCAGCTTGAGTCCGAGTACCACTGAAGCTTTCTTT
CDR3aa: CASSLSPSTTEAFF

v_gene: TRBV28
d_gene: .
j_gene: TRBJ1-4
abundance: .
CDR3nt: TGTGCCAGCAGTCCCCCGCCAGGCAGGGCGGGCGATGAAAAACTGTTTTTT
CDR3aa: CASSPPPGRAGDEKLFF

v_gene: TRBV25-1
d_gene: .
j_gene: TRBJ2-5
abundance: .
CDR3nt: TGTGCCAGCAGTGAAATTGCCCGATCCGAGACCCAGTACTTC
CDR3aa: CASSEIARSETQYF

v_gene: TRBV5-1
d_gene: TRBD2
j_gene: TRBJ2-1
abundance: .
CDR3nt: TGCGCCAGCAGCTTGGATACGGGAGGGCCCGGGGATGAGCAGTTCTTC
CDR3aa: CASSLDTGGPGDEQFF

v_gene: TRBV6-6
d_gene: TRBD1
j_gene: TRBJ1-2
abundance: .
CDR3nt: TGTGCCAGCAGTCAACCGGACAGGGAGTACTATGGCTACACCTTC
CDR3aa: CASSQPDREYYGYTF

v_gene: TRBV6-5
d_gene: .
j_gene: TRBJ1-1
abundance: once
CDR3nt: TGTGCCAGCAGTTCTGAGGGGGGGGGCCACACTGAAGCTTTCTTT
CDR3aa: CASSSEGGGHTEAFF

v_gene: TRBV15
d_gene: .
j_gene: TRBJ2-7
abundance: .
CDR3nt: TGTGCCACCAGCAGAGGACAAAGAGGATTCAACGCTTACGAGCAGTACTTC
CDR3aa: CATSRGQRGFNAYEQYF

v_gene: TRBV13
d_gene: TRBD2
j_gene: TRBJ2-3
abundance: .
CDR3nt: TGTGCCAGCAGCCTCAGACTAGCGGGAGTAGGCACAGATACGCAGTATTTT
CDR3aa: CASSLRLAGVGTDTQYF

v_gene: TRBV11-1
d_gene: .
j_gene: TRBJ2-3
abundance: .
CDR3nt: TGTGCCAGCAGCACTAGTGCAGATACGCAGTATTTT
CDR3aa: CASSTSADTQYF

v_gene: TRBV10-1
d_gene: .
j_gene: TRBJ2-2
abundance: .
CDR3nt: TGCGCCAGCAGTGGACAGCGTGGAGAGGCCGGGGAGCTGTTTTTT
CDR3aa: CASSGQRGEAGELFF

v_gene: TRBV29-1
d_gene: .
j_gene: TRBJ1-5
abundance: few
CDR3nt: TGCAGCGTTGTAGGGACGGAGGGTCAGCCCCAGCATTTT
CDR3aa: CSVVGTEGQPQHF

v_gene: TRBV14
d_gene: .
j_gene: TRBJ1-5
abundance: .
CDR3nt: TGTGCCAGCAGCCGAGGGGTGAAGCAGCCCCAGCATTTT
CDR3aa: CASSRGVKQPQHF

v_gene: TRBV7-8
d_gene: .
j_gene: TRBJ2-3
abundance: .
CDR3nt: TGTGCCAGCAGCTTACAAGCTAGCACAGATACGCAGTATTTT
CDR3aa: CASSLQASTDTQYF

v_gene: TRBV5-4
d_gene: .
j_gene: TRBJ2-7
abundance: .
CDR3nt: TGTGCCAGCTCCCGTCAAACCTACGAGCAGTACTTC
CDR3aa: CASSRQTYEQYF

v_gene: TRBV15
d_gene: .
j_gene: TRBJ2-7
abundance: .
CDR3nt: TGTGCCACCAGCAGAACCGACAGGTTCACCTACGAGCAGTACTTC
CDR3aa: CATSRTDRFTYEQYF

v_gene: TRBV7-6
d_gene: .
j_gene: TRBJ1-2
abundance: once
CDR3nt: TGTGCCAGCAGCCCAGAAGGGGATGCAAACTATGGCTACACCTTC
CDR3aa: CASSPEGDANYGYTF

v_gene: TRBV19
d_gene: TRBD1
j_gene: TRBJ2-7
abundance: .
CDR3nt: TGTGCCAGTAGCCTTAGGGGGACAGCTCCCTACGAGCAGTACTTC
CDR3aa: CASSLRGTAPYEQYF

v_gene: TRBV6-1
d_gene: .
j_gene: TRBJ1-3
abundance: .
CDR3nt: TGTGCCACAAGCGGAAACACCATATATTTT
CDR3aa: CATSGNTIYF

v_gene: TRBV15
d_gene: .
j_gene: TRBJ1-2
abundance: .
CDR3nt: TGTGCCACCAGCAGAGAAATTGGGAATGGCTACACCTTC
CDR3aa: CATSREIGNGYTF

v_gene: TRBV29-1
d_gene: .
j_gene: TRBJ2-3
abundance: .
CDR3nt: TGCAGCGCCGTCGGCAGGGCTGGCACAGATACGCAGTATTTT
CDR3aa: CSAVGRAGTDTQYF

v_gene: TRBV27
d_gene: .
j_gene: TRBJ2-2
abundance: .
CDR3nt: TGTGCCACCCACACCGGGGAGCTGTTTTTT
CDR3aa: CATHTGELFF

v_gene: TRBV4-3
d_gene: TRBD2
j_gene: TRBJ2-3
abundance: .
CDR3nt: TGCGCCAGCAGCCAAGACCGGACTAGCGGGAGTTACACAGATACGCAGTATTTT
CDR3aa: CASSQDRTSGSYTDTQYF

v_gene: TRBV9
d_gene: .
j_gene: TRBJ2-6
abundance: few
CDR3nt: TGTGCCAGCAGCACAACGGGATCTGGGGCCAACGTCCTGACTTTC
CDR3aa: CASSTTGSGANVLTF

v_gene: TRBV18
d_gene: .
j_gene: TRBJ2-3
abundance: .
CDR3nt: TGTGCCAGCTCACGAATTGGGCCCGGACAGACAGATACGCAGTATTTT
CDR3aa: CASSRIGPGQTDTQYF

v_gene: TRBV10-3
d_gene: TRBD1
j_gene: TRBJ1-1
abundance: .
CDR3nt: TGTGCCTCGAAGGGGCAGGGGGCCCTCCGGAACACTGAAGCTTTCTTT
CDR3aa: CASKGQGALRNTEAFF

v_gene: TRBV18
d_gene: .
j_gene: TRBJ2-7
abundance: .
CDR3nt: TGTGCCAGCTCACCACTTCCCCGGAGCTCCTACGAGCAGTACTTC
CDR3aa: CASSPLPRSSYEQYF

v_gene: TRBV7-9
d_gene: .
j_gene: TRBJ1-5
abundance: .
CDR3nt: TGTGCCAGCAGCTTGGGTCAGCTGGACCCAGATCAGCCCCAGCATTTT
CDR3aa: CASSLGQLDPDQPQHF

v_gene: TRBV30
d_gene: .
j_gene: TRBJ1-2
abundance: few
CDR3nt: TGTGCCTGGGTATACAGGAGGCGTGAGCGGTATGGCTACACCTTC
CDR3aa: CAWVYRRRERYGYTF

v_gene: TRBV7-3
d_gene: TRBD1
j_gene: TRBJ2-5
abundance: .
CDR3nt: TGTGCCAGCAGCGGCGGGACAGGCGTTCAAGAGACCCAGTACTTC
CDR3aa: CASSGGTGVQETQYF

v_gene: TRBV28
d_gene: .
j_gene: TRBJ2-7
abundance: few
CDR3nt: TGTGCCAGCGCCCAGGGGGGGGCAATATCCTACGAGCAGTACTTC
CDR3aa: CASAQGGAISYEQYF

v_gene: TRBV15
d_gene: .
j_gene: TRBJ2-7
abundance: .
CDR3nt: TGTGCCACCAGCGTAATTCGACAGCCCTACGAGCAGTACTTC
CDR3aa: CATSVIRQPYEQYF

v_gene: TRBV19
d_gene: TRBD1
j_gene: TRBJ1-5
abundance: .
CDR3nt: TGTGCCAGTAGTATCGCCAGGGGGTTAAATCAGCCCCAGCATTTT
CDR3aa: CASSIARGLNQPQHF

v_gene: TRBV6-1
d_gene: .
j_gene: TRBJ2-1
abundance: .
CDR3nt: TGTGCCAGCAGTCTCCGATCAGAGGCCTACAATGAGCAGTTCTTC
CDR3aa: CASSLRSEAYNEQFF

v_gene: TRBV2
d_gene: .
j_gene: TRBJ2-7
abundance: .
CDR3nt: TGTGCCAGCAGTGAAAGGGGATGGGGCGAGCAGTACTTC
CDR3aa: CASSERGWGEQYF

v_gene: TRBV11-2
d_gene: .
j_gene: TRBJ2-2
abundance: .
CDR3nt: TGTGCCAGCAGCTCCCCGAGACAGGACACCGGGGAGCTGTTTTTT
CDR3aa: CASSSPRQDTGELFF

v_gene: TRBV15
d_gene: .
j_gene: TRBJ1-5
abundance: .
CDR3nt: TGTGCCACCAGCAGAGGTTGGGGGGGGGTCGGTCAGCCCCAGCATTTT
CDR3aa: CATSRGWGGVGQPQHF

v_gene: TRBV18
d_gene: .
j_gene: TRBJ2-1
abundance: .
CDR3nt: TGTGCCAGCTCACCAGCAGTAAGCTCCTACAATGAGCAGTTCTTC
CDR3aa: CASSPAVSSYNEQFF

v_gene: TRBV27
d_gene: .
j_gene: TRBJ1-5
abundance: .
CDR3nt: TGTGCCAGCAGTTTATTCGGCACAAATAGCAATCAGCCCCAGCATTTT
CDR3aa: CASSLFGTNSNQPQHF

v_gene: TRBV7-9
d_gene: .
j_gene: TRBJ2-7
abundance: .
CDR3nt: TGTGCCAGCAGCTTAGATCAGCTATCCTACGAGCAGTACTTC
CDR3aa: CASSLDQLSYEQYF

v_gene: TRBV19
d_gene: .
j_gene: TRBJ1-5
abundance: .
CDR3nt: TGTGCCAGCAGCCCCCAAGGTAATCAGCCCCAGCATTTT
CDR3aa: CASSPQGNQPQHF

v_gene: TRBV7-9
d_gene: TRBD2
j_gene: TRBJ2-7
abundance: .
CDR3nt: TGTGCCAGCAGCTTAGCCGAGATAGCGGGAGAGTACGAGCAGTACTTC
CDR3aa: CASSLAEIAGEYEQYF

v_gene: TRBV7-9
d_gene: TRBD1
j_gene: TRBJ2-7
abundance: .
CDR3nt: TGTGCCAGCAGCTTAGTCCCACAGGGGGCCTACGAGCAGTACTTC
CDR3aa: CASSLVPQGAYEQYF

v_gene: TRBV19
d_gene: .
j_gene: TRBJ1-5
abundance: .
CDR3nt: TGTGCCAGTAGTGCCTTGATGGGACAGCCCCAGCATTTT
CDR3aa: CASSALMGQPQHF

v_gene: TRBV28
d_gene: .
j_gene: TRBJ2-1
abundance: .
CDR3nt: TGTGCCAGCAGGGACGGCAGGGGCGCCTACAATGAGCAGTTCTTC
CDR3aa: CASRDGRGAYNEQFF

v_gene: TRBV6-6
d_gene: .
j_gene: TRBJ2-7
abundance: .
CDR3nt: TGTGCCAGCAGTTATGGACCGGGACACCCATACGAGCAGTACTTC
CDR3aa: CASSYGPGHPYEQYF

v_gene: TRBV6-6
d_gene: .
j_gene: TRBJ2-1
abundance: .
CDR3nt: TGTGCCAGCAGTTACCGGGACCCCTCCTACAATGAGCAGTTCTTC
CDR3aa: CASSYRDPSYNEQFF

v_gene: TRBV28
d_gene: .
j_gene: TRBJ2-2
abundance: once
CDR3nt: TGTGCCAGCAGACTACAGGTTCCCGGGGAGCTGTTTTTT
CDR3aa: CASRLQVPGELFF

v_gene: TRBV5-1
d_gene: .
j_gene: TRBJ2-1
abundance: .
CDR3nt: TGCGCCAGCAGCCTTGGGGCACACCACGGTGAGCAGTTCTTC
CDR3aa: CASSLGAHHGEQFF

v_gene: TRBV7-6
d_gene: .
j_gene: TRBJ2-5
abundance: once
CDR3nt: TGTGCCAGCAGTTTCAAGACAGGTCTTTCAGCGGAGACCCAGTACTTC
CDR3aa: CASSFKTGLSAETQYF

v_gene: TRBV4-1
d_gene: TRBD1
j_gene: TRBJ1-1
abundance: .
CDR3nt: TGCGCCAGCAGCCAACTCCACAGGGGGAACACTGAAGCTTTCTTT
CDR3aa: CASSQLHRGNTEAFF

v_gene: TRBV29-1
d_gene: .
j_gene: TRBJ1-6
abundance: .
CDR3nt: TGCAGCGTTGAAGATCCAGACCTGGCGGGGAATAATTCACCCCTCCACTTT
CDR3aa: CSVEDPDLAGNNSPLHF

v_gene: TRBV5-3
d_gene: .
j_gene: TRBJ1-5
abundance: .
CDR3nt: TGTGCCAGGGAAAAGTACGAGGGGCCCCAGCATTTT
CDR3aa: CAREKYEGPQHF

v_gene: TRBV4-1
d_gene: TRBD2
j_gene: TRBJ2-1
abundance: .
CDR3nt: TGCGCCAGCAGCAGCGGGACTAGCGGACTATACAATGAGCAGTTCTTC
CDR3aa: CASSSGTSGLYNEQFF